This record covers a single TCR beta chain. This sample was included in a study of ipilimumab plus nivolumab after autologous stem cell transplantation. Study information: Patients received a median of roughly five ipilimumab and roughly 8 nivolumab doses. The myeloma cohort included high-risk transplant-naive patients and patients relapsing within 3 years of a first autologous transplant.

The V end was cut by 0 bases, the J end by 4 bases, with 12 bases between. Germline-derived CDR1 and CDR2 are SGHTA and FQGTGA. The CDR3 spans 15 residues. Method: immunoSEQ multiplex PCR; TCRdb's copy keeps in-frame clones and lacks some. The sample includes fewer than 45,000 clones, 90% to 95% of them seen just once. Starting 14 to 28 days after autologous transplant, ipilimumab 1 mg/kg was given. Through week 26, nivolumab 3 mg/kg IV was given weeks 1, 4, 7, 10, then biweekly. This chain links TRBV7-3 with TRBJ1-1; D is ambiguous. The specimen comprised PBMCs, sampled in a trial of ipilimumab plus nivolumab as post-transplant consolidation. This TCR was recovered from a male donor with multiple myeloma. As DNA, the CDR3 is TGTGCCAGCAGCTTAACAGGCCCCCGGGGCACTGAAGCTTTCTTT. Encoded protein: CASSLTGPRGTEAFF.